The 28 T cell receptor beta chains presented below share a single source sample, sequenced in a study of Ad26.COV2.S vaccination and SARS-CoV-2 variants. Libraries were prepared by immunoSEQ multiplex PCR; TCRdb keeps only in-frame clonotypes and omits some of them. The profile covers under 550,000 clones, with roughly 90% appearing a single time and approximately 4% taken by the ten largest. Documented treatment: some 20 received Ad26.COV2.S at low or high dose, single or two shots; 5 received placebo; per-sample allocation not given. On day 63 after the first injection, vaccine and placebo recipients gave samples. The input for sequencing was peripheral blood, taken in a trial of Ad26.COV2.S vaccine versus placebo. These receptors came from a person aged 18 to 65 who received the Ad26.COV2.S COVID-19 vaccine or a placebo.

The chain combines TRBV7-9 with TRBJ1-2; 8 bases line up with TRBD1. The length of the CDR3 is 15 residues. V shed 1 base and J 3 bases; nucleotides not matched to a gene: 4. Germline lookup yields CDR1 SEHNR and CDR2 FQNEAQ (reference sequence). CDR3 DNA sequence: TGTGCCAGCAGCTTAGGGGGACAGGCACACTATGGCTACACCTTC. It codes for CASSLGGQAHYGYTF.

This clone was seen just once. The chain links TRBV30 to TRBJ2-3; D not resolved. The CDR3 length is 13 residues. Germline lookup yields CDR1 GTSNPN and CDR2 SVGIG (reference sequence). Trimming stripped 3 bases from V and 0 bases from J, with 7 bases between. The CDR3 nucleotides read TGTGCCTGGAGGAAGGACAGCACAGATACGCAGTATTTT. It specifies CAWRKDSTDTQYF.

This clone appeared a few times. The chain is built from TRBV2 and TRBJ1-6; 7 bases align to TRBD1. The CDR3 contains 17 residues. Per germline, CDR1 SNHLY and CDR2 FYNNEI. V trimming: 5 bases; J trimming: 0 bases; junction bases outside the gene matches: 7. In DNA, the CDR3 is TGTGCCAGCAGTCAGGGGGGGACTAGCTCCTATAATTCACCCCTCCACTTT. It codes for CASSQGGTSSYNSPLHF.

The CDR3 sequence is CASSQADTAGPTIDEQFF. The DNA of the CDR3 is TGTGCCAGCAGCCAAGCCGATACCGCGGGGCCTACTATCGATGAGCAGTTCTTC. J is TRBJ2-1 and V is TRBV4-2, with D tentatively TRBD2 (6 bases). Germline CDR1 is LGHNA and CDR2 is YNFKEQ. V was clipped by 1 base and J by 8 bases, with 24 bases between them. This CDR3 contains 18 residues.

V usage is TRBV7-2 and J usage is TRBJ2-7; a weak D match, TRBD1 (6 bases). Germline V gives CDR1 SGHTA, CDR2 FQGNSA. This CDR3 has 18 residues. Trimming pared 4 bases from V and 3 bases from J, leaving 25 bases between. The CDR3 nucleotides are TGTGCCAGCAGCTACAACATCAATAGGGGGTCCCAAGGCTACGAGCAGTACTTC. This gives the protein CASSYNINRGSQGYEQYF.

The chain uses TRBV7-2 and TRBJ1-2; D gene unclear. Trimming removed 1 base from V and 0 bases from J, with 9 bases in between. This CDR3 has 15 amino acids. Germline CDR1 and CDR2: SGHTA and FQGNSA. The CDR3 region is CASSLDLLTNYGYTF. The CDR3 coding sequence is TGTGCCAGCAGCTTAGATCTGCTTACTAACTATGGCTACACCTTC.

The rearrangement joins TRBV7-9 to TRBJ2-3; D could derive from TRBD1 or TRBD2 (6 bases each). V lost 3 bases, J lost 6 bases, and 22 bases lay in between. Germline V lookup: CDR1 SEHNR, CDR2 FQNEAQ (reference sequence). The CDR3 sequence is 17 residues long. The CDR3 reads CASSFFLQTGRTDTQYF. The CDR3 bases are TGTGCCAGCAGCTTTTTCCTACAAACAGGGAGGACGGATACGCAGTATTTT.

The chain employs TRBV29-1 and TRBJ2-7; a possible D gene is TRBD1 (6 bases). There are 15 residues in the CDR3. CDR1 and CDR2 (germline): SQVTM, ANQGSEA. V lost 4 bases and J lost 2, with 18 bases in between. For the CDR3, the DNA is TGCAGCGTTGGCCTGACAGGCTTGGTCCCCTACGAGCAGTACTTC. It translates to CSVGLTGLVPYEQYF.

This sequence joins TRBV28 and TRBJ2-5, with TRBD1 matching over 7 bases. V was pared by 6 bases and J by 2 bases, with 6 bases of the junction left unmatched. Germline V lookup: CDR1 MDHEN, CDR2 SYDVKM. This CDR3 region has 14 residues. CDR3 residues: CASSWDSYQETQYF. Here the CDR3 DNA reads TGTGCCAGCAGCTGGGACAGCTATCAAGAGACCCAGTACTTC.

A single count supports this clone. The chain uses TRBV7-8 and TRBJ2-7, with D unclear. This CDR3 contains 11 residues. V dropped 5 bases and J dropped 5 bases, with 7 bases sitting between them. The V gene's germline CDR1 is SGHVS and CDR2 FQNEAQ. DNA for the CDR3: TGTGCCAGCAGCCCCCAAAACGAGCAGTACTTC. It is translated as CASSPQNEQYF.

The chain employs TRBV4-1 and TRBJ2-2, with 7 bases lining up with TRBD1. The CDR3 sequence is 18 residues long. V shed 2 bases, J shed 7 bases, and the junction held 16 bases outside the gene matches. The germline gives CDR1 MGHRA, CDR2 YSYEKL. In nucleotides, the CDR3 is TGCGCCAGCAGCCAAATGGGACAGACTTTTGGAATCGTCGGGGAGCTGTTTTTT. It is translated as CASSQMGQTFGIVGELFF.

The chain is built from TRBV2 and TRBJ1-2; 8 bases align to TRBD1. The CDR3 loop spans 13 amino acids. Germline assignment: CDR1 SNHLY and CDR2 FYNNEI. The trim removed 4 bases at V and 6 bases at J, leaving 4 bases unmatched. The CDR3 bases are TGTGCCAGCAGTGGAAACAGGGGGGATGGCTACACCTTC. This encodes CASSGNRGDGYTF.

The gene calls are TRBV9 and TRBJ2-2, with TRBD2 matching over 9 bases. Unmatched junction bases numbered 11, after V lost 4 bases and J lost 7 bases. CDR1 and CDR2 from the germline V gene are SGDLS and YYNGEE. CDR3 size: 16 residues. CDR3 amino acids: CASSRLGGGAGGELFF. The CDR3 coding sequence is TGTGCCAGCAGCCGCCTAGGCGGGGGGGCCGGCGGGGAGCTGTTTTTT.

This chain joins TRBV4-1 and TRBJ2-1; D possibly corresponds to TRBD1 (5 bases). Deletions cut 0 bases from V and 5 bases from J, with 11 bases between. The CDR3 has 15 residues. Germline-derived CDR1 and CDR2 are MGHRA and YSYEKL. CDR3 amino acids: CASSQEYRGNNEQFF. The DNA of the CDR3 is TGCGCCAGCAGCCAAGAGTATAGGGGAAACAATGAGCAGTTCTTC.

The gene calls are TRBV19 and TRBJ2-1; D call uncertain. The CDR3 runs to 15 residues. CDR1 is LNHDA and CDR2 is SQIVND in the germline V gene (reference sequence). The V end lost 1 base, the J end lost 5 bases, and 12 bases lay between the germline ends. The CDR3 DNA is TGTGCCAGTAGTATAGGTAGGGAATGGAACAATGAGCAGTTCTTC. Translated, it gives CASSIGREWNNEQFF.

CDR3 residues: CASSPSGWGSSYEQYF. The CDR3 nucleotides read TGTGCCAGCAGCCCTTCGGGGTGGGGGAGCTCCTACGAGCAGTACTTC. The chain has TRBV3-1 (or the pseudogene TRBV3-2) and TRBJ2-7; D assignment may be TRBD1 or TRBD2 (5 bases each). The CDR3 consists of 16 residues. Per the germline V gene, CDR1 is LGHDT and CDR2 is YNNKEL (reference sequence). Trimming shortened V by 4 bases and J by 0 bases, and 16 bases separated the two germline ends.

The chain combines TRBV7-2 with TRBJ2-3; 8 positions agree with TRBD2. This CDR3 is built from 15 residues. CDR1 and CDR2 (germline): SGHTA, FQGNSA. V gave up 5 bases and J gave up 4 bases; unmatched junction bases: 8. DNA of the CDR3: TGTGCCAGCAGCCGGGGGGGCAGGGTGGCAGATACGCAGTATTTT. Amino acid sequence: CASSRGGRVADTQYF.

The genes are TRBV27 and TRBJ1-1, with D uncertain. Germline values: CDR1 MNHEY, CDR2 SMNVEV (reference sequence). Trimming took 0 bases from V and 1 from J, leaving 9 bases between them. The CDR3 is made up of 15 amino acids. As DNA, the CDR3 is TGTGCCAGCAGTTTATCACTAGGGCCGAACACTGAAGCTTTCTTT. Its protein is CASSLSLGPNTEAFF.

The rearrangement uses TRBV7-2 and TRBJ2-5; a possible D gene is TRBD1 (6 bases). Trimming shortened V by 5 bases and J by 1 base, and 17 bases separated the two germline ends. Germline V lookup: CDR1 SGHTA, CDR2 FQGNSA. The CDR3 has 16 residues. The CDR3 spells CASSRSPGQLQETQYF. DNA for the CDR3: TGTGCCAGCAGCAGATCACCCGGACAGCTCCAAGAGACCCAGTACTTC.

The V gene is TRBV10-3, the J gene TRBJ2-5, with D tentatively TRBD1 (5 bases). In germline, CDR1 is ENHRY, CDR2 SYGVKD. V lost 6 bases and J lost 5, with 16 bases in between. The CDR3 runs to 14 residues. The CDR3 spells CAIRGAPTRETQYF. For the CDR3, the DNA is TGTGCCATCAGAGGGGCCCCAACCCGGGAGACCCAGTACTTC.

The rearrangement uses TRBV11-2 and TRBJ2-7; perhaps TRBD2 as D (5 bases). V was pared by 8 bases and J by 3 bases, with 5 bases between. Germline loops: CDR1 SGHAT, CDR2 FQNNGV. This CDR3 is 10 amino acids long. CDR3 in amino acids: CASGGYEQYF. DNA for the CDR3: TGTGCCAGCGGAGGCTACGAGCAGTACTTC.

The chain joins TRBV7-9 to TRBJ2-1; the D gene is possibly TRBD1 (7 bases). The ends were cut back, 5 bases at V and 15 bases at J, with 23 bases in the middle. This CDR3 has 14 residues. Per the germline V gene, CDR1 is SEHNR and CDR2 is FQNEAQ (reference sequence). The CDR3 DNA is TGTGCCAGCAGCCAGGCCTACGGGTCCCAGGGGGGGTTCTTC. Translation gives CASSQAYGSQGGFF. The variable domain in full, with the rest retrieved from reference TRBV7-9 and TRBJ2-1, is DTGVSQNPRHKITKRGQNVTFRCDPISEHNRLYWYRQTLGQGPEFLTYFQNEAQLEKSRLLSDRFSAERPKGSFSTLEIQRTEQGDSAMYLCASSQAYGSQGGFFGPGTRLTVL.

This clone has a count of ten or more. This chain uses TRBV5-1 with TRBJ2-7; D remains ambiguous. Germline CDR1 and CDR2: SGHRS and YFSETQ. V dropped 4 bases and J dropped 4 bases, with 6 bases sitting between them. CDR3 length equals 11 residues. CDR3 loop: CASSLTYEQYF. For the CDR3, the DNA is TGCGCCAGCAGCCTTACTTACGAGCAGTACTTC.

The genes are TRBV7-9 and TRBJ2-7; 8 bases are shared with TRBD1. The CDR3 is made up of 15 amino acids. Per germline, CDR1 SEHNR and CDR2 FQNEAQ (reference sequence). V lost 3 bases to trimming and J lost 3 bases; unmatched junction nucleotides: 7. CDR3 sequence: CASSFSGQALYEQYF. The CDR3 DNA reads as TGTGCCAGCAGCTTTTCGGGACAGGCCCTCTACGAGCAGTACTTC.

This clone has only one observation. This chain uses TRBV19 with TRBJ2-1; TRBD2 agrees at 12 bases. The CDR3 is 16 residues long. CDR1 is LNHDA, CDR2 SQIVND, per germline (reference sequence). V lost 4 bases and J lost 4; bases outside the gene matches: 5. Written as DNA, the CDR3 is TGTGCCAGTAGTAGGACACTAGCGGGGGGTTACAATGAGCAGTTCTTC. Its protein is CASSRTLAGGYNEQFF. Full variable domain (remainder filled in from reference TRBV19 and TRBJ2-1): DGGITQSPKYLFRKEGQNVTLSCEQNLNHDAMYWYRQDPGQGLRLIYYSQIVNDFQKGDIAEGYSVSREKKESFPLTVTSAQKNPTAFYLCASSRTLAGGYNEQFFGPGTRLTVL.

The chain links TRBV11-2 to TRBJ1-1, with no clear D. V shed 4 bases and J shed 7 bases, with 7 bases lying between them. Per germline, CDR1 SGHAT and CDR2 FQNNGV. The CDR3 has 11 amino acids. CDR3 nucleotide sequence: TGTGCCAGCAGCTCAGAGGTTGAAGCTTTCTTT. This codes for CASSSEVEAFF.

V gene TRBV5-5 combines with J gene TRBJ1-2; 8 nucleotides agree with TRBD1. V trimming: 4 bases; J trimming: 2 bases; junction bases outside the gene matches: 7. Germline V CDR1 and CDR2: SGHKS, YYEKEE (reference sequence). The CDR3 extends over 15 amino acids. CDR3 nucleotides: TGTGCCAGCAGCCGTGCAGGGGGCCGGAACTATGGCTACACCTTC. It yields the protein CASSRAGGRNYGYTF.

The V and J genes are TRBV7-9 and TRBJ1-5; D ambiguous. Trimming took off 5 bases at V and 2 bases at J, with 10 bases between the two ends. The germline V gene encodes CDR1 SEHNR and CDR2 FQNEAQ (reference sequence). CDR3 size: 14 residues. CDR3 in amino acids: CASSLQVRNQPQHF. The CDR3 bases are TGTGCCAGCAGCCTTCAGGTTCGCAATCAGCCCCAGCATTTT.